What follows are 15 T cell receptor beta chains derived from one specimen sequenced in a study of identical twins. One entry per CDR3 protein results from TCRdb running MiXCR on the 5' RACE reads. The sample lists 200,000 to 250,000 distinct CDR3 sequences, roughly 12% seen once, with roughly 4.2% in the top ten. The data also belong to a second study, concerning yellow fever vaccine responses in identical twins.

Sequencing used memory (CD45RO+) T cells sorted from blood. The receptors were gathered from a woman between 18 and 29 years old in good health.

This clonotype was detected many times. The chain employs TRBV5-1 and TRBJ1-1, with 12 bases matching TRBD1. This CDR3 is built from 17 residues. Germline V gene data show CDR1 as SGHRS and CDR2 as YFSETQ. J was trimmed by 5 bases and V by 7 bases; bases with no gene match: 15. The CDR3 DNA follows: TGCGCCAGCCACCGGGGGACAGGGGGCGCGGGTAGGACTGAAGCTTTCTTT. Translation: CASHRGTGGAGRTEAFF.

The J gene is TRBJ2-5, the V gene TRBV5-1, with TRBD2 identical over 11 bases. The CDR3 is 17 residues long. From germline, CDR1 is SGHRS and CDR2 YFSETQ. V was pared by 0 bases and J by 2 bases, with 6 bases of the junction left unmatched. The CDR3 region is CASSLVAGGPGQETQYF. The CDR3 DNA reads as TGCGCCAGCAGCTTGGTAGCGGGAGGGCCTGGGCAAGAGACCCAGTACTTC.

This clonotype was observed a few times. The CDR3 DNA is TGTGCCAGCAGGCAAGCCGGGACACGCTCCGAGCAGTACTTC. It codes for CASRQAGTRSEQYF. The chain has TRBV12-3 or TRBV12-4 and TRBJ2-7; D possibly corresponds to TRBD1 (6 bases). The CDR3 is 14 amino acids. Trimming removed 6 bases at V and 6 bases at J, with 18 bases between.

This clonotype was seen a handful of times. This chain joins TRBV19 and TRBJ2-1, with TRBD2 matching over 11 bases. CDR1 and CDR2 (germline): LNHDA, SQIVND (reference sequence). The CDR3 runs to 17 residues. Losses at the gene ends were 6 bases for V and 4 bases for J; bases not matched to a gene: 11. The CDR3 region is CASRDGALAGVYNEQFF. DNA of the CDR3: TGTGCCAGTAGAGATGGGGCACTAGCGGGGGTATACAATGAGCAGTTCTTC.

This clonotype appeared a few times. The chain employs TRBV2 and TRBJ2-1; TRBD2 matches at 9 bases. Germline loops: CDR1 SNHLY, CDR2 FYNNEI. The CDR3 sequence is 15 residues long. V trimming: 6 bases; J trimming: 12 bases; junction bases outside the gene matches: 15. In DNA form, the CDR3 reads TGTGCCAGCAGGGAGCTAGCGGGGCCATCGCAGGGGCAGTTCTTC. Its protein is CASRELAGPSQGQFF.

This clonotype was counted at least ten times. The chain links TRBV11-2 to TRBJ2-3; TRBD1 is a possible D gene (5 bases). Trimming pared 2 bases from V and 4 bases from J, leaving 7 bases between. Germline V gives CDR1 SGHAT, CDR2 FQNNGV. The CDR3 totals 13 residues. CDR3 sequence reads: CASSLIGADTQYF. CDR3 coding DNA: TGTGCCAGCAGCTTAATAGGGGCAGATACGCAGTATTTT.

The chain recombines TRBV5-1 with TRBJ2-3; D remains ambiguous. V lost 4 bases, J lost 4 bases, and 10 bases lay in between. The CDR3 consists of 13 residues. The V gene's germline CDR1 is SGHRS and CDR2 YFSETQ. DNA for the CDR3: TGCGCCAGCAGCCGGACGCCCTCAGATACGCAGTATTTT. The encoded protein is CASSRTPSDTQYF. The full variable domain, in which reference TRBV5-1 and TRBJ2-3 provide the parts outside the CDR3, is KAGVTQTPRYLIKTRGQQVTLSCSPISGHRSVSWYQQTPGQGLQFLFEYFSETQRNKGNFPGRFSGRQFSNSRSEMNVSTLELGDSALYLCASSRTPSDTQYFGPGTRLTVL.

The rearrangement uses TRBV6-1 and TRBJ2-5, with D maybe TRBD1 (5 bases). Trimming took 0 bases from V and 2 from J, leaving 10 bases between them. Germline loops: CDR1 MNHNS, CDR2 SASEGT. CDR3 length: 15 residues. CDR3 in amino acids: CASSEAPDSQETQYF. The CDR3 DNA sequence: TGTGCCAGCAGTGAAGCACCTGACAGTCAAGAGACCCAGTACTTC.

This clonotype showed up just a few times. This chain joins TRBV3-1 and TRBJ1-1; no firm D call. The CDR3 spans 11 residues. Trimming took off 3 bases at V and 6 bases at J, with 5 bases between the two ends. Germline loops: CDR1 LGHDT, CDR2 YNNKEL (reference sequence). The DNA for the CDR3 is TGTGCCAGCAGCCAGAGAGCTGAAGCTTTCTTT. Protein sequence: CASSQRAEAFF.

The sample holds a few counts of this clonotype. The CDR3 loop reads CASSAGEGDYQPQHF. CDR3 DNA sequence: TGTGCCAGCAGTGCTGGGGAAGGGGACTATCAGCCCCAGCATTTT. This chain uses TRBV6-1 with TRBJ1-5, with D possibly TRBD1 on 5 matching bases. The germline CDR1 and CDR2 sequences are MNHNS and SASEGT. V dropped 4 bases and J dropped 5 bases, with 15 bases sitting between them. The CDR3 is made up of 15 amino acids.

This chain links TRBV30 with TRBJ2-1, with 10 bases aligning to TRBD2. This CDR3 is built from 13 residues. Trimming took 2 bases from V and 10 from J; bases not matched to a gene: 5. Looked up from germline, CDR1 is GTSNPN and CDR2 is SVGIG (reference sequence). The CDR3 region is CAWSKRGGGEQFF. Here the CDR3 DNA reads TGTGCCTGGAGTAAGCGGGGGGGCGGGGAGCAGTTCTTC.

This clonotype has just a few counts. The CDR3 DNA is TGCAGCGGTCGGGACGGATGGAACACTGAAGCTTTCTTT. Translating it yields CSGRDGWNTEAFF. The V call is TRBV29-1, the J call TRBJ1-1, with TRBD1 as a possible D gene (5 bases). The CDR3 consists of 13 residues. Germline CDR1 and CDR2: SQVTM and ANQGSEA. V lost 7 bases, J lost 1 base, and 13 bases lay in between.

Here the CDR3 reads CAWSAGQGVDEQYF. The CDR3 region has the DNA TGTGCCTGGAGTGCAGGACAGGGCGTGGACGAGCAGTACTTC. The chain carries TRBV30 and TRBJ2-7; 8 bases line up with TRBD1. Per the germline V gene, CDR1 is GTSNPN and CDR2 is SVGIG (reference sequence). Trimming cost V 1 base and J 5 bases; bases outside gene matches: 7. CDR3 size: 14 residues.

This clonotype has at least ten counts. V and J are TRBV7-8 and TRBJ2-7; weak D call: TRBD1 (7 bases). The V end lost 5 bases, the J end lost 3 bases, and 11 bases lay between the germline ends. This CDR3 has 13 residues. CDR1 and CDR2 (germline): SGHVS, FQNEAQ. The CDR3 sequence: CASSRQGGYEQYF. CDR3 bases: TGTGCCAGCAGCCGACAGGGAGGCTACGAGCAGTACTTC.

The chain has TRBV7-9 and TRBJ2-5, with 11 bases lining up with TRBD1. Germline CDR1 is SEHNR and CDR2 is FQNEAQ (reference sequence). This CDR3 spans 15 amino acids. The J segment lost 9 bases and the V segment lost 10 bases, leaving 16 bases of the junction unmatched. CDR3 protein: CAIFPGQGVPAAQYF. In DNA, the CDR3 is TGTGCCATCTTTCCGGGACAGGGGGTCCCGGCGGCCCAGTACTTC.